This passage covers 5 T cell receptor beta chains from one sample sequenced in a study of regulatory T cells in long-lasting Graves disease (dated by TCRdb to the early 2020s). The time point label of this sample denotes: persistent/refractory GD, antithyroid drugs over 5 years with positive TRAb. RNA was extracted from PBMCs in TRIzol for both TCR sequencing and RNA sequencing. Libraries were made using multiplex PCR. The data were produced on an Illumina HiSeq 4000. CDR3 regions were amplified by Arm-PCR with iRepertoire HTBI primers to construct TCR beta libraries. The public reads were reanalyzed by TCRdb: fastp trimming at Q25, MiXCR alignment, in-frame beta chains only. Every distinct CDR3 protein forms one entry, paired with its most common genes and DNA. The sample profile shows hundreds of thousands of distinct CDR3 sequences; around 32% of them were found once. The top ten clonotypes cover roughly 46% of the sample.

The sequencing here drew on peripheral blood mononuclear cells (PBMCs), taken when the disease was refractory, from a patient treated with antithyroid drugs. The receptor source for this set is a female donor with Graves disease.

There are a few counts of this clonotype. The CDR3 region has the DNA TGCGCCAGCAGCTTGAAGGACATGGAGTATTATGGCTACACCTTC. Translating it yields CASSLKDMEYYGYTF. The chain joins TRBV5-1 to TRBJ1-2, with D possibly matching TRBD1 (5 bases). The length of the CDR3 is 15 residues. V lost 1 base, J lost 5 bases, and 15 bases lay in between. CDR1 and CDR2 from the germline V gene are SGHRS and YFSETQ.

Turning to this clonotype: A junction end diverges from the germline sequence, so it may reflect a read error. The chain recombines TRBV20-1 with TRBJ2-5, with 7 bases identical to TRBD2. The CDR3 extends over 15 amino acids. Looked up from germline, CDR1 is DFQATT and CDR2 is SNEGSKA (reference sequence). The CDR3 DNA is TGCAGTGCCCCGAATGTGGGAGCGGGGCAAGAGGCCCAGTACTTC. This translates into CSAPNVGAGQEAQYF.

The CDR3 DNA sequence: TGTGCCAGCAGCTTAGGGCGGGGCGGGCGGACCGGGGAGCTGTTTTTT. This sequence encodes CASSLGRGGRTGELFF. V usage is TRBV11-2 and J usage is TRBJ2-2; the D gene is possibly TRBD2 (6 bases). CDR3 length: 16 residues. V lost 1 base and J lost 5, with 14 bases in between. The germline gives CDR1 SGHAT, CDR2 FQNNGV.

V gene TRBV11-2 combines with J gene TRBJ2-7, with 11 positions matching TRBD2. Germline CDR1 and CDR2: SGHAT and FQNNGV. Losses at the gene ends were 0 bases for V and 2 bases for J; bases not matched to a gene: 3. The CDR3 sequence is 16 residues long. The CDR3 region has the DNA TGTGCCAGCAGCTTAGATACACTAGCGGGAGCCTACGAGCAGTACTTC. It is translated as CASSLDTLAGAYEQYF.

The chain recombines TRBV11-2 with TRBJ2-2; 9 bases map to TRBD2. The V gene's germline CDR1 is SGHAT and CDR2 FQNNGV. The CDR3 consists of 15 residues. Losses at the gene ends were 7 bases for V and 7 bases for J; bases not matched to a gene: 10. The CDR3 sequence is CASTISGSWDGELFF. The DNA for the CDR3 is TGTGCCAGCACCATTAGCGGGAGTTGGGACGGGGAGCTGTTTTTT. Full variable domain (rest looked up from reference TRBV11-2 and TRBJ2-2): EAGVAQSPRYKIIEKRQSVAFWCNPISGHATLYWYQQILGQGPKLLIQFQNNGVVDDSQLPKDRFSAERLKGVDSTLKIQPAKLEDSAVYLCASTISGSWDGELFFGEGSRLTVL.